The T cell receptor beta chain under discussion was sequenced for a study of cytomegalovirus exposure and HLA in healthy donors. Study-level findings and limits: Later on, analysis showed that most CMV-associated TCR beta chains appeared to be HLA-restricted. No immune exposure information besides CMV serostatus was available.

In germline, CDR1 is SGHNT, CDR2 YENEEA. The CDR3 contains 15 residues. V was clipped by 6 bases and J by 5 bases, with 17 bases between them. The study ran its PCR with 60 Vbeta and 13 Jbeta primers. Only in-frame clones appear in the TCRdb table, and some are missing; sequencing was by immunoSEQ multiplex PCR. This repertoire shows about 70,000 clones, roughly nine tenths found once; its top ten account for around 10%. With regard to this clone: The antigen remains unidentified.

V is TRBV11-3 and J is TRBJ2-1; the D gene is possibly TRBD1 (5 bases). The TCR sequence derives from a woman aged 25 to 39 in good health and CMV-seropositive. Material for sequencing was PBMCs. CDR3 sequence (DNA): TGTGCCAGCAGTCAGCAGGGATCCCGAGACAATGAGCAGTTCTTC. This translates into CASSQQGSRDNEQFF.